This TCR beta chain came from a study of T cells in localized non-small cell lung cancer. Study-level findings and limits: Sequencing covered just one tumor region, so heterogeneity cannot be ruled out. A raised T cell density in blood coincided with lengthier overall survival.

CDR1 and CDR2 from the germline V gene are LNHDA and SQIVND (reference sequence). The CDR3 consists of 13 residues. This clone was counted between two and nine times. Antigen unknown. One junction end disagrees with the germline gene, perhaps due to a read error. Repertoires were generated with immunoSEQ multiplex PCR, while TCRdb's copy carries only in-frame clones and drops some. The repertoire holds 900 to 1,500 clones, with 20% to 30% as singletons. This clonotype originated in a man aged 35-75 years with stage II lung adenocarcinoma. This rearrangement joins TRBV19 to TRBJ2-2; tentative D call: TRBD2 (5 bases). This specimen consisted of normal lung tissue next to the tumor, obtained before any cancer treatment. The CDR3 protein is CTSSMEDTGELFF. The CDR3 DNA reads TGTACCAGTAGTATGGAGGACACCGGGGAGCTGTTTTTT.